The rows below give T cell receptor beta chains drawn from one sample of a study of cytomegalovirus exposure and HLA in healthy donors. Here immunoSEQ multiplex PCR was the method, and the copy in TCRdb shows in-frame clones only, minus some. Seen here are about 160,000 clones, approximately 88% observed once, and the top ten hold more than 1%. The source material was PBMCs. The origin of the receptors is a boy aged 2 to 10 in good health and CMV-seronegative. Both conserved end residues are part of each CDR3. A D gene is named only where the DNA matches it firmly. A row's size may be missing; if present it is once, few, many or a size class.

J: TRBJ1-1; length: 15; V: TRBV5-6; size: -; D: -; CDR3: CASSLEVGGGTEAFF; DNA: TGTGCCAGCAGCTTGGAGGTTGGGGGCGGGACTGAAGCTTTCTTT
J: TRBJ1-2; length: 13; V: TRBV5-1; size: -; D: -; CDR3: CASSLSGNYGYTF; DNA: TGCGCCAGCAGCTTGTCGGGGAACTATGGCTACACCTTC
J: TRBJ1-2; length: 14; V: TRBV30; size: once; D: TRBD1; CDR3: CAWRDRQGSGGYTF; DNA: TGTGCCTGGAGAGATAGACAGGGGAGTGGTGGCTACACCTTC
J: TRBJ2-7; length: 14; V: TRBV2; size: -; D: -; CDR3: CASSEGPQKYEQYF; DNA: TGTGCCAGCAGTGAAGGCCCTCAGAAGTACGAGCAGTACTTC
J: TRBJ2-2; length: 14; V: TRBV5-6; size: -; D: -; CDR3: CASSPQGQAGELFF; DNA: TGTGCCAGCAGCCCACAGGGTCAGGCCGGGGAGCTGTTTTTT
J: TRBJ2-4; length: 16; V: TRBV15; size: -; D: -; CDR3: CATSRDHPGPKNIQYF; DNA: TGTGCCACCAGCAGAGATCACCCGGGTCCCAAAAACATTCAGTACTTC
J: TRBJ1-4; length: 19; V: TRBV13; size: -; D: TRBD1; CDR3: CASSLPTGTGYGANEKLFF; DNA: TGTGCCAGCAGCCTCCCAACCGGGACAGGGTATGGAGCTAATGAAAAACTGTTTTTT
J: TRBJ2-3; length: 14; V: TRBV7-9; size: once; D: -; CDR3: CASSQGTSTDTQYF; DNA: TGTGCCAGCAGCCAGGGGACCTCCACAGATACGCAGTATTTT
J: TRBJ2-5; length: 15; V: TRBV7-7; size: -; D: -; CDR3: CASSLGPLSQETQYF; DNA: TGTGCCAGCAGCTTGGGGCCCCTTTCCCAAGAGACCCAGTACTTC
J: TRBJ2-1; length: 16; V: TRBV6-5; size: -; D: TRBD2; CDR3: CASSYSKLAGGNEQFF; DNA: TGTGCCAGCAGTTACTCGAAACTAGCGGGGGGCAATGAGCAGTTCTTC
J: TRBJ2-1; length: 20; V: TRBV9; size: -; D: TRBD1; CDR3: CASSVGVDMTGLSPYNEQFF; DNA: TGTGCCAGCAGCGTAGGGGTCGACATGACAGGGCTATCGCCCTACAATGAGCAGTTCTTC
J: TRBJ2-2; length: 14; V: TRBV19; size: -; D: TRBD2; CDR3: CASHRGELTGELFF; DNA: TGTGCCAGTCACCGGGGGGAGCTTACCGGGGAGCTGTTTTTT